This TCR beta chain is from a study of T cell responses to AZD1222 COVID-19 vaccine. Here immunoSEQ multiplex PCR was the method, and the copy in TCRdb shows in-frame clones only, minus some. The sample yields 110,000 or so clones, 88% seen once. Study-level points and caveats: Of spike-specific TCRs, nearly half reportedly target regions left unmutated in variants.

Points on this clone: Its antigen is as yet unknown.

The receptor's source is an adult who received the AZD1222 COVID-19 vaccine. The sequencing here drew on peripheral blood, taken 28 days after the second AZD1222 dose.

CDR3: CASSPATGGGGYTF. The CDR3 region has the DNA TGTGCCAGCAGTCCGGCGACAGGGGGCGGTGGCTACACCTTC. The chain combines TRBV6-4 with TRBJ1-2; 10 positions match TRBD1. Per germline, CDR1 MRHNA and CDR2 SNTAGT. Trimming took 5 bases from V and 7 from J; bases not matched to a gene: 7. The CDR3 covers 14 residues.